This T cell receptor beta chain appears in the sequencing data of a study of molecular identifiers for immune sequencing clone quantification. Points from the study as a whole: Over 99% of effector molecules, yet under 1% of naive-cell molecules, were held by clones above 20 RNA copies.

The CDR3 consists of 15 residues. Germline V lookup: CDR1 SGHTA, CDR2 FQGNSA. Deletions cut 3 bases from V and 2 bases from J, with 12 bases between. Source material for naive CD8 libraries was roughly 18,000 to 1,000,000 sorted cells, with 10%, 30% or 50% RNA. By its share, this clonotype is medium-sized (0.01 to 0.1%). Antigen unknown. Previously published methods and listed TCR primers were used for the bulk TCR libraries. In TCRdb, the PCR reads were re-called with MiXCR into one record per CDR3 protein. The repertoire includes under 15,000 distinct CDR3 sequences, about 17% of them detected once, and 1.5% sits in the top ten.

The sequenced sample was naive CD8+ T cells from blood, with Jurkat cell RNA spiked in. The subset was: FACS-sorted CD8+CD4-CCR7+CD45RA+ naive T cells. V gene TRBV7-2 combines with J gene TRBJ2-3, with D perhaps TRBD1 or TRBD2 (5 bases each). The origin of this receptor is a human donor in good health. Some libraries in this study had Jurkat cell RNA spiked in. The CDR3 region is CASSFWGTLTDTQYF. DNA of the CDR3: TGTGCCAGCAGCTTTTGGGGGACCCTCACAGATACGCAGTATTTT.